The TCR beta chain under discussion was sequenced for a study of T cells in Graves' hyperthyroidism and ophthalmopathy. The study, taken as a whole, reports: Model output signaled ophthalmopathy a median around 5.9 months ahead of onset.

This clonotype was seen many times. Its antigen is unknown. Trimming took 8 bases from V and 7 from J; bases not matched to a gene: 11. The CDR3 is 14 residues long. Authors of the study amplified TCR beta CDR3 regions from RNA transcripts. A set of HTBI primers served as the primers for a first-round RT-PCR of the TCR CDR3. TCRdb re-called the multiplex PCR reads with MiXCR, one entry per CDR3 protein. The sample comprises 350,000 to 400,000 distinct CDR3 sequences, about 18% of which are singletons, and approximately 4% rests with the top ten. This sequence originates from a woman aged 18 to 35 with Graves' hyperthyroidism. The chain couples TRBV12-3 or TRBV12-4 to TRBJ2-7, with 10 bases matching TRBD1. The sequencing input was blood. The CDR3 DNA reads TGTGCCAGCGGTCGTAGACAGGGGGCGCGTGAGCAGTACTTC. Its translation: CASGRRQGAREQYF.